This T cell receptor beta chain was found in a study of regulatory T cells in long-lasting Graves disease. Across the study: Newly diagnosed Graves' patients had under 3 months of antithyroid drugs. Overall study results and limits: Newly diagnosed Graves' patients had higher TCR diversity than persistent ones.

This clonotype was seen repeatedly, ten times or more. Antigen specificity is unknown. The time point: newly diagnosed GD, antithyroid drugs for less than 3 months. Scientists built the TCR library using RNA that was extracted from PBMCs. American Thyroid Association guidelines defined how Graves' disease was diagnosed. Peripheral blood, around 9 milliliters per patient, was collected in EDTA tubes. The CDR3 length is 14 residues. Germline CDR1 GTSNPN, CDR2 SVGIG (reference sequence). Trimming took 2 bases from V and 13 from J, leaving 18 bases between them. Arm-PCR of CDR3 regions and iRepertoire HTBI primers were used to build TCR beta libraries. TCRdb called the multiplex PCR reads again in MiXCR, with one record for every CDR3 protein. The sample has 450,000 to 650,000 distinct CDR3 sequences; 15% to 20% are singletons. Another study also made use of these data, one on T cells in Graves' hyperthyroidism and ophthalmopathy.

The input for sequencing was peripheral blood mononuclear cells (PBMCs), taken at new diagnosis, from a patient treated with antithyroid drugs. This TCR came from a middle-aged woman with Graves disease. The rearrangement uses TRBV30 and TRBJ1-6; possible D gene TRBD1, 6 bases. CDR3 bases: TGTGCCTGGAGTCCGGGGGACACTTCAAGGCCCCTCCACTTT. The encoded protein is CAWSPGDTSRPLHF.